The text below deals with one TCR beta chain. Its specificity is unknown. This sample was taken from a study of cytomegalovirus exposure and HLA in healthy donors. The study, taken as a whole, reports: The study recorded over 150 TCR beta chains that were cytomegalovirus-associated.

The CDR3 extends over 12 amino acids. Germline CDR1 is SGHDT and CDR2 is YYEEEE. The V and J ends lost 0 bases and 11 bases, in that order; junction bases with no gene match: 4. Profiled with immunoSEQ multiplex PCR; TCRdb holds only in-frame clones, not every one. The table lists 100,000 to 150,000 clones, approximately 91% of them singletons. The sequenced sample was PBMCs. The chain recombines TRBV5-6 with TRBJ1-1; 7 bases are shared with TRBD1. This receptor was taken from a woman under 30 in good health and CMV-seronegative. CDR3 protein: CASSLGQGVAFF. CDR3 nucleotide sequence: TGTGCCAGCAGCTTGGGACAGGGTGTTGCTTTCTTT.